The clone carrying this T cell receptor beta chain occurred a few times. How the authors handled the data: Researchers report that nucleated cell counts were estimated from reference gene primer amplification. The method was immunoSEQ multiplex PCR; TCRdb's version includes in-frame clones alone and lacks a portion of them. V and J calls and clone size are given by that table; D and trimming were obtained from the DNA. Seen here are approximately 440,000 clones, about 90% observed once, and the top ten hold roughly 0.66%. Participants were placed into cohorts based on the clinical history they reported. The data were taken from a study of blood T cell repertoires in COVID-19. Study summary: Sources were T cells, B-cell-depleted T cells, or PBMCs; the material itself was cDNA or gDNA.

Sequences were obtained from PBMCs or T cells enriched from blood (not recorded which). The clonotype originates from a man in his late teens or twenties who had recovered from COVID-19.

CDR3 bases: TGTGCCACCAGCAGAGATTTTCAGAATCAGCCCCAGCATTTT. Its protein is CATSRDFQNQPQHF. V usage is TRBV15 and J usage is TRBJ1-5; D is unresolved. In germline, CDR1 is LNHNV, CDR2 YYDKDF (reference sequence). The CDR3 is 14 residues long. V shed 0 bases and J shed 4 bases, with 7 bases lying between them.